This TCR beta chain emerged from a study of Tregs in tolerant kidney transplant recipients. The length of the CDR3 is 15 residues. V was cut by 4 bases and J by 5 bases, with 14 bases left in between. Germline loops: CDR1 LGHNA, CDR2 YNFKEQ. Details on this clone: The read falls 3 residues short of the CDR3 end, and the missing part is taken from the germline J gene.

Mixed chimerism was transient after nonmyeloablative marrow transplants from related graft donors. Sequencing used immunoSEQ multiplex PCR; TCRdb keeps in-frame clones, though not all of them. This sample's table has tens of thousands of clones. This sequence was found in a human patient who received a combined kidney and bone marrow transplant. Some T cells may have come from the graft donor. This material consisted of CD4+ T cells from blood (PBMCs), taken 24 months after the transplant. The rearrangement uses TRBV4-2 and TRBJ1-4; D possibly corresponds to TRBD1 (6 bases). CDR3 DNA (partial): TGTGCCAGCAGCCGTCGACAGGAGGAAAATGAAAAA. It translates to CASSRRQEENEK. The whole CDR3 reads CASSRRQEENEKLFF.